This T cell receptor beta chain emerged from a study of T cell responses to AZD1222 COVID-19 vaccine (dated by TCRdb to 2020 to 2022). At the level of the whole study: AZD1222 recipients with second doses at about 4 weeks or about 12 weeks were pooled, because spike-specific TCR depth and breadth did not differ between schedules. TCR sequencing covered fewer than 250 trial participants: 200 to 220 given two doses of AZD1222 and approximately 25 given two doses of MenACWY control vaccine. Enrollment into the trials was organized by age into subgroups of 18-55, 56-69 and 70-plus years, and those subgroups contained roughly 160, 29 and 62 TCR-sequenced participants, respectively. Broader findings and caveats from the paper: Epitopes outside the regions mutated in the B.1.351 and B.1.1.7 variants were reportedly recognized by nearly half of the unique spike-specific TCRs. A significant rise in spike-specific TCR breadth and depth was observed after two AZD1222 doses relative to day 0 and relative to MenACWY recipients. Participants were mostly white British, with more females than males. The authors suggested clonal diversity may have been underestimated. Because no day 14 peak-response samples were available, repertoires were characterized only after the peak T cell response. In the small 56-69-year group, the increase in depth fell short of significance, most likely because of low power. Vaccine-associated CD4 TCRs spanned the whole spike protein, with dominant responses in regions 160-218 and 743-854. Conclusions about previously exposed vaccinees are limited because only a handful of AZD1222 recipients were SARS-CoV-2 seropositive at baseline.

Explained via the paper, the time point label denotes: baseline before first vaccination. Samples from vaccinated people were obtained from the UK trials COV001 and COV002, which included a single-blind randomized controlled phase 2/3 trial of AZD1222 (ChAdOx1 nCoV-19) in healthy adults. Trial participant PBMC samples were collected at day 0 and day 28 after the second dose for TCRbeta chain sequencing. Concerning this clone itself: This receptor's antigen is unknown. Per-base quality was not reported, and no clone a single base away is much larger than it.

Sequences SGHAT (CDR1) and FQNNGV (CDR2) are obtained from the germline V gene. The CDR3 runs 18 amino acids, cysteine and phenylalanine included. CDR3 DNA only is kept here, 54 bases in frame from base 1. V is cut back by 2 bases and J by 0 bases, with 4 bases in the junction unmatched. The CDR3 regions of human TCRbeta chains were analyzed by immunosequencing. Per the original workflow: TCRs in the repertoires were compared against a reference library of SARS-CoV-2-specific TCRs that had been generated with the MIRA antigen-specificity platform. Breadth was defined as the fraction of unique TCRs that were SARS-CoV-2-associated, and depth was defined as the fraction of total T cells that were SARS-CoV-2-associated. Each spike-specific TCR was assigned to its reactive spike region and to a CD4 or CD8 class using the MIRA data. Log10-transformed breadth and depth values were compared by one-way ANOVA with Sidak's multiple comparisons tests. The source is immuneACCESS, and TCRdb retained only in-frame sequences with V and J called. Part of the clones is not carried over; for the studies checked, unresolved V genes explain less than half of this, and the remainder is unexplained. From that table come the V and J calls and clone size; the DNA was used to work out D and trimming. This sample is represented by approximately 98,000 clones; around 83% of them were singletons. Of the sample, less than 3.5% falls within the top ten clones.

The sequence joins TRBV11-2 to TRBJ2-1; 13 junctional bases match TRBD2. The source was peripheral blood, collected on day 0 of AZD1222 vaccination. This receptor was obtained from an adult in good health. CDR3 reads: CASSLTRTSGGSYNEQFF. The sequenced DNA: TGTGCCAGCAGCTTAACCCGGACTAGCGGGGGCTCCTACAATGAGCAGTTCTTC.